Shown below are 18 T cell receptor beta chains from a single sample sequenced in a study of identifying expanded T cells in peripheral blood. Repertoires were generated with immunoSEQ multiplex PCR, while TCRdb's copy carries only in-frame clones and drops some. This table has around 100,000 clones, over 80% appearing once. The specimen sequenced was blood. The source is a person aged 18 to 75 in good health.

This clone was counted once. The V gene is TRBV28, the J gene TRBJ2-4; D call uncertain. V lost 6 bases to trimming and J lost 0 bases, with 12 bases between them. The CDR3 sequence is 15 residues long. Germline values: CDR1 MDHEN, CDR2 SYDVKM. The DNA of the CDR3 is TGTGCCAGCAGCCCCCCGTGGGGAGCCAAAAACATTCAGTACTTC. Its protein is CASSPPWGAKNIQYF. Full variable domain (outside the CDR3, taken from reference TRBV28 and TRBJ2-4): DVKVTQSSRYLVKRTGEKVFLECVQDMDHENMFWYRQDPGLGLRLIYFSYDVKMKEKGDIPEGYSVSREKKERFSLILESASTNQTSMYLCASSPPWGAKNIQYFGAGTRLSVL.

This chain links TRBV11-1 with TRBJ2-7; possibly TRBD1 for D (7 bases). Germline V gives CDR1 SGHAT, CDR2 FQDESV (reference sequence). The germline V and J ends were trimmed by 1 base and 1 base, with 11 bases remaining between them. This CDR3 has 15 amino acids. For the CDR3, the DNA is TGTGCCAGCAGCTTAGTGGAGGGACAGTCCTACGAGCAGTACTTC. Amino acid sequence: CASSLVEGQSYEQYF.

The rearrangement uses TRBV18 and TRBJ2-1; D may be TRBD1 (5 bases). The CDR3 contains 14 residues. V was trimmed by 3 bases and J by 7 bases, leaving 13 bases between them. The germline gives CDR1 KGHSH, CDR2 LQKENI. As DNA, the CDR3 is TGTGCCAGCTCACCGACAGCCCCTGAGAATGAGCAGTTCTTC. This codes for CASSPTAPENEQFF.

This chain uses TRBV19 with TRBJ1-5, with D perhaps TRBD1 (5 bases). The CDR3 is 14 amino acids. V lost 10 bases and J lost 4, with 17 bases in between. Germline CDR1 and CDR2: LNHDA and SQIVND (reference sequence). The CDR3 nucleotides are TGTGCCATATCCAGGGAGAGTGGAAATCAGCCCCAGCATTTT. As protein: CAISRESGNQPQHF.

J is TRBJ1-1 and V is TRBV18; D not resolved. CDR1 and CDR2 (germline): KGHSH, LQKENI. V was clipped by 4 bases and J by 7 bases, with 13 bases between them. This CDR3 comprises 13 residues. CDR3 amino acids: CASSQERKVEAFF. CDR3 nucleotides: TGTGCCAGCTCACAGGAAAGGAAGGTTGAAGCTTTCTTT.

This chain links TRBV2 with TRBJ1-1; 7 nucleotides align to TRBD1. This CDR3 is 13 amino acids long. V lost 9 bases, J lost 1 base, and 5 bases stayed unmatched. Germline V CDR1 and CDR2: SNHLY, FYNNEI. This CDR3 reads CARKGAENTEAFF. The CDR3, as DNA: TGTGCCAGAAAGGGGGCCGAGAACACTGAAGCTTTCTTT. Complete variable domain (other parts from reference TRBV2 and TRBJ1-1): EPEVTQTPSHQVTQMGQEVILRCVPISNHLYFYWYRQILGQKVEFLVSFYNNEISEKSEIFDDQFSVERPDGSNFTLKIRSTKLEDSAMYFCARKGAENTEAFFGQGTRLTVV.

The chain uses TRBV7-9 and TRBJ1-1; 7 nucleotides line up with TRBD1. Trimming took 5 bases from V and 4 from J; bases not matched to a gene: 7. Germline CDR1 SEHNR, CDR2 FQNEAQ (reference sequence). CDR3 length: 14 residues. CDR3 loop: CASSPGDSLTEAFF. The DNA for the CDR3 is TGTGCCAGCAGCCCGGGGGACAGCCTCACTGAAGCTTTCTTT.

J is TRBJ1-1 and V is TRBV6-1; D may be TRBD1 (5 bases). The CDR3 is made up of 18 amino acids. Germline V CDR1 and CDR2: MNHNS, SASEGT. The ends were cut back, 2 bases at V and 2 bases at J, with 21 bases in the middle. DNA for the CDR3: TGTGCCAGCAGTGAATTTCAGTGGCGCAGGGAGGCCAACACTGAAGCTTTCTTT. Protein: CASSEFQWRREANTEAFF.

The chain uses TRBV19 and TRBJ1-2; D not certain. Germline V gene sequence: CDR1 LNHDA, CDR2 SQIVND (reference sequence). This CDR3 region has 14 residues. V gave up 4 bases and J gave up 0 bases, with 9 bases separating them. CDR3 nucleotide sequence: TGTGCCAGTAGTACCGACGGAACTAACTATGGCTACACCTTC. Translated, it gives CASSTDGTNYGYTF.

The V gene is TRBV5-1, the J gene TRBJ2-2; D is unclear. Germline CDR1 SGHRS, CDR2 YFSETQ. This CDR3 has 13 residues. V was clipped by 2 bases and J by 6 bases, with 8 bases between them. The CDR3 sequence: CASSFDWSGELFF. In nucleotides, the CDR3 is TGCGCCAGCAGCTTCGACTGGTCCGGGGAGCTGTTTTTT. The full variable domain, with the rest looked up from reference TRBV5-1 and TRBJ2-2, is KAGVTQTPRYLIKTRGQQVTLSCSPISGHRSVSWYQQTPGQGLQFLFEYFSETQRNKGNFPGRFSGRQFSNSRSEMNVSTLELGDSALYLCASSFDWSGELFFGEGSRLTVL.

The CDR3 DNA follows: TGTGCCAGCAGATCGGGGGGGCGTGAGACCCAGTACTTC. Translated: CASRSGGRETQYF. The rearrangement uses TRBV2 and TRBJ2-5, with 8 bases identical to TRBD2. Germline CDR1 and CDR2: SNHLY and FYNNEI. The CDR3 totals 13 residues. With 6 bases clipped from V and 5 bases from J, the junction kept 5 bases outside the gene matches.

The rearrangement links TRBV7-9 to TRBJ1-2; perhaps TRBD1 as D (6 bases). The germline V gene encodes CDR1 SEHNR and CDR2 FQNEAQ (reference sequence). The CDR3 covers 10 residues. With 8 bases removed from V and 9 bases from J, the gap between germline ends came to 10 bases. The CDR3 region is CASGTGRYTF. The DNA for the CDR3 is TGTGCCAGCGGCACAGGGCGCTACACCTTC. Together with reference TRBV7-9 and TRBJ1-2, the CDR3 gives the full variable domain: DTGVSQNPRHKITKRGQNVTFRCDPISEHNRLYWYRQTLGQGPEFLTYFQNEAQLEKSRLLSDRFSAERPKGSFSTLEIQRTEQGDSAMYLCASGTGRYTFGSGTRLTVV.

The V and J genes are TRBV30 and TRBJ1-2; D is unresolved. There are 11 residues in the CDR3. Trimming left V 3 bases short and J 7 bases short, with 9 bases between. Germline CDR1 reads GTSNPN; CDR2 reads SVGIG (reference sequence). The CDR3 region is CAWRGAVGYTF. The CDR3 nucleotides read TGTGCCTGGAGGGGAGCGGTTGGCTACACCTTC.

The genes are TRBV7-2 and TRBJ1-5, with D possibly TRBD1 on 5 matching bases. The CDR3 is made up of 15 amino acids. Between the trimmed V and J ends, which lost 5 bases and 2 bases, there was a span of 13 bases. Germline CDR1 and CDR2: SGHTA and FQGNSA. The CDR3 region has the DNA TGTGCCAGCAGCGCAGCAGGGTTGGGCAATCAGCCCCAGCATTTT. Translated, it gives CASSAAGLGNQPQHF.

This clone was seen only once. The CDR3, as DNA: TGTGCCAGCAGCTTAGTTCAGGGGGCGTTTCAGCCCCAGCATTTT. It encodes CASSLVQGAFQPQHF. The chain couples TRBV7-3 to TRBJ1-5; TRBD1 aligns across 8 bases. This CDR3 has 15 amino acids. The germline V gene has CDR1 SGHTA and CDR2 FQGTGA. V was clipped by 2 bases and J by 6 bases; unmatched bases: 6.

This clone was observed once. The rearrangement links TRBV5-1 to TRBJ1-4; TRBD1 matches 9 bases. The trim removed 1 base at V and 6 bases at J, leaving 4 bases unmatched. The CDR3 is made up of 15 amino acids. Germline assignment: CDR1 SGHRS and CDR2 YFSETQ. The CDR3 reads CASSLTGQGYEKLFF. CDR3 nucleotide sequence: TGCGCCAGCAGCTTGACGGGACAGGGTTATGAAAAACTGTTTTTT.

The V call is TRBV6-1, the J call TRBJ2-7; TRBD2 matches at 7 bases. The CDR3 is 12 amino acids. Unmatched junction bases numbered 3, after V lost 4 bases and J lost 6 bases. The germline gives CDR1 MNHNS, CDR2 SASEGT. DNA for the CDR3: TGTGCCAGCAGTGGGGGAGGGCTCGAGCAGTACTTC. It encodes CASSGGGLEQYF.

The rearrangement joins TRBV7-9 to TRBJ1-1, with TRBD1 matching over 9 bases. CDR1 is SEHNR and CDR2 is FQNEAQ in the germline V gene (reference sequence). Trimming cost V 5 bases and J 2 bases; bases outside gene matches: 18. The CDR3 consists of 19 residues. CDR3: CASSPTTRQGVGFNTEAFF. The CDR3 nucleotides read TGTGCCAGCAGCCCAACTACTAGACAGGGGGTAGGATTCAACACTGAAGCTTTCTTT.